Included here is one T cell receptor beta chain sequence, with context. This CDR3 has 19 residues. With 0 bases removed from V and 6 bases from J, the gap between germline ends came to 24 bases. The V gene's germline CDR1 is MGHRA and CDR2 YSYEKL. Sequenced by immunoSEQ multiplex PCR; TCRdb stores in-frame clones only, minus some. The table includes around 150,000 clones, 70% to 90% detected once. This entry is derived from a study of control samples from healthy donors and cancer patients. This TCR was sampled from a man aged 25 to 40 in good health. V and J are TRBV4-1 and TRBJ1-5; D is perhaps TRBD1 (5 bases). Material for sequencing was blood. The CDR3 here is CASSQEEGTYRWTGQPQHF. CDR3 bases: TGCGCCAGCAGCCAAGAGGAAGGGACCTACAGGTGGACGGGTCAGCCCCAGCATTTT.